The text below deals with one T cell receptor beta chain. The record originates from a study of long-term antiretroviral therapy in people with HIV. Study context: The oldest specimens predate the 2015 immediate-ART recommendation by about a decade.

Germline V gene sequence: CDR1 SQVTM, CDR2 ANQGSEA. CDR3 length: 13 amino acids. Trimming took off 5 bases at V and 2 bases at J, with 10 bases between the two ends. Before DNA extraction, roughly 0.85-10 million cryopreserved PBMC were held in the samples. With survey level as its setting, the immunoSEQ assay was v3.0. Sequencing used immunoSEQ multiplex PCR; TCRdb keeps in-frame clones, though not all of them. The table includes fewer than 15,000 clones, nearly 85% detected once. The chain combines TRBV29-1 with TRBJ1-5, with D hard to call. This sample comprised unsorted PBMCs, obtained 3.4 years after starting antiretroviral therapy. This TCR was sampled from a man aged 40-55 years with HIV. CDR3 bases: TGCAGCGTTCGGGGAGGCGGCAATCAGCCCCAGCATTTT. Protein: CSVRGGGNQPQHF.